These 29 T cell receptor beta chains were sequenced from one sample in a study of CD8 T cells in Susac syndrome. Random hexamers served to reverse transcribe roughly 0.5 to 1 ug RNA. One entry per CDR3 protein results from TCRdb running MiXCR on the immunoSEQ multiplex PCR reads. This sample yields fewer than 150,000 distinct CDR3 sequences, of which 85% to 95% are seen a single time; more than 0.15% belongs to the top ten. The sample consisted of CD8+ T cells from PBMCs. These receptors were taken from a human donor with Susac syndrome.

The V gene is TRBV11-3, the J gene TRBJ2-1, with D uncertain. Deletions cut 5 bases from V and 4 bases from J, with 12 bases between. Germline CDR1 is SGHNT and CDR2 is YENEEA. The CDR3 runs 14 residues. The CDR3 reads CASSRRAGYNEQFF. CDR3 coding DNA: TGTGCCAGCAGCCGACGGGCCGGATACAATGAGCAGTTCTTC.

The chain has TRBV14 and TRBJ2-5; D is perhaps TRBD1 or TRBD2 (5 bases each). Germline V gene lookup returns CDR1 SGHDN and CDR2 FVKESK. This CDR3 comprises 17 residues. V was trimmed by 0 bases and J by 5 bases, leaving 19 bases between them. The CDR3 spells CASSQDPRDLRGETQYF. The CDR3 coding sequence is TGTGCCAGCAGCCAAGATCCTCGGGACCTCCGAGGGGAGACCCAGTACTTC.

The sample holds one count of this clonotype. The rearrangement joins TRBV18 to TRBJ1-2; 7 nucleotides match TRBD1. This CDR3 is 17 amino acids long. Trimming took 5 bases from V and 1 from J; bases not matched to a gene: 13. CDR1 is KGHSH, CDR2 LQKENI, per germline. CDR3 sequence reads: CASSIGWGQMFNYGYTF. The CDR3 coding sequence is TGTGCCAGCTCAATCGGATGGGGACAGATGTTTAACTATGGCTACACCTTC.

The chain is built from TRBV30 and TRBJ2-7; D possibly corresponds to TRBD2 (6 bases). The germline CDR1 and CDR2 sequences are GTSNPN and SVGIG (reference sequence). CDR3 size: 14 residues. Trimming removed 0 bases at V and 2 bases at J, with 11 bases between. Here the CDR3 reads CAWSVLGGTYEQYF. The CDR3 region has the DNA TGTGCCTGGAGTGTATTGGGAGGCACCTACGAGCAGTACTTC.

J is TRBJ2-1 and V is TRBV4-2; 7 bases are shared with TRBD1. V was pared by 3 bases and J by 0 bases, with 2 bases of the junction left unmatched. The germline V gene has CDR1 LGHNA and CDR2 YNFKEQ. The CDR3 is 15 amino acids. CDR3 protein: CASSHRQGSYNEQFF. CDR3 nucleotide sequence: TGTGCCAGCAGCCATAGACAGGGCTCCTACAATGAGCAGTTCTTC.

The chain combines TRBV6-5 with TRBJ2-7; D is ambiguous. The CDR3 runs to 13 residues. CDR1 and CDR2 (germline): MNHEY, SVGAGI. Trimming cost V 0 bases and J 3 bases, with 6 bases left between them. CDR3 coding DNA: TGTGCCAGCAGTTACTCCCGAGACTACGAGCAGTACTTC. Amino acids: CASSYSRDYEQYF.

This CDR3 is CASSGYSGTSGRALSYNEQFF. Here the CDR3 DNA reads TGTGCCAGCAGCGGTTACTCCGGGACTAGCGGGAGGGCTCTCTCCTACAATGAGCAGTTCTTC. The rearrangement joins TRBV9 to TRBJ2-1, with TRBD2 matching over 16 bases. The ends lost 3 bases at V and 0 bases at J; junction bases unmatched: 12. The length of the CDR3 is 21 residues. CDR1 and CDR2 (germline): SGDLS, YYNGEE.

V is TRBV3-1 and J is TRBJ1-2; D is ambiguous. Trimming stripped 2 bases from V and 3 bases from J, with 16 bases between. The CDR3 is 16 residues long. Germline loops: CDR1 LGHDT, CDR2 YNNKEL (reference sequence). Here the CDR3 reads CASSQKVDGFHYGYTF. In nucleotides, the CDR3 is TGTGCCAGCAGCCAAAAGGTTGACGGATTTCACTATGGCTACACCTTC.

V and J are TRBV7-8 and TRBJ2-3; 9 bases match TRBD2. In germline, CDR1 is SGHVS, CDR2 FQNEAQ. The CDR3 length is 17 residues. V lost 4 bases and J lost 5; bases outside the gene matches: 13. The CDR3: CASSSNLAGVSGDTQYF. For the CDR3, the DNA is TGTGCCAGCAGCTCGAACTTAGCGGGAGTTAGTGGAGATACGCAGTATTTT.

The J gene is TRBJ1-1, the V gene TRBV6-5; D is uncertain. The ends were cut back, 5 bases at V and 0 bases at J, with 13 bases in the middle. The CDR3 spans 15 residues. CDR1 and CDR2 from the germline V gene are MNHEY and SVGAGI. The CDR3 here is CASSLGVGMNTEAFF. The CDR3 nucleotides are TGTGCCAGCAGTCTAGGCGTGGGGATGAACACTGAAGCTTTCTTT.

J is TRBJ1-2 and V is TRBV5-1; no definite D call. Trimming stripped 7 bases from V and 6 bases from J, with 19 bases between. The V gene's germline CDR1 is SGHRS and CDR2 YFSETQ. This CDR3 region has 14 residues. CDR3 nucleotide sequence: TGCGCCAGCTCCAGTGCCACCGAAGCTGATGGCTACACCTTC. This translates into CASSSATEADGYTF.

The chain employs TRBV12-3 or TRBV12-4 and TRBJ2-2; D call uncertain. There are 13 residues in the CDR3. The V end was cut by 10 bases, the J end by 3 bases, with 12 bases between. The CDR3 loop reads CANRFWDTGELFF. CDR3 coding DNA: TGTGCCAACCGATTCTGGGACACCGGGGAGCTGTTTTTT.

CDR3 sequence reads: CASSDRTGSLDEQYF. For the CDR3, the DNA is TGTGCCAGCAGCGACCGGACAGGGTCGTTAGACGAGCAGTACTTC. The chain recombines TRBV7-6 with TRBJ2-7; 8 bases are shared with TRBD1. The V gene's germline CDR1 is SGHVS and CDR2 FNYEAQ. V shed 5 bases and J 5 bases; nucleotides not matched to a gene: 11. The CDR3 is made up of 15 amino acids.

The rearrangement joins TRBV2 to TRBJ2-7, with D perhaps matching TRBD2 (5 bases). V dropped 7 bases and J dropped 4 bases, with 14 bases sitting between them. The CDR3 has 13 residues. The germline V gene encodes CDR1 SNHLY and CDR2 FYNNEI. CDR3 protein: CASTIGLLYEQYF. CDR3 DNA: TGTGCCAGCACCATTGGACTGCTATACGAGCAGTACTTC. The full variable domain, in which reference TRBV2 and TRBJ2-7 provide the parts outside the CDR3, is EPEVTQTPSHQVTQMGQEVILRCVPISNHLYFYWYRQILGQKVEFLVSFYNNEISEKSEIFDDQFSVERPDGSNFTLKIRSTKLEDSAMYFCASTIGLLYEQYFGPGTRLTVT.

The J gene is TRBJ2-7, the V gene TRBV6-5; perhaps TRBD2 as D (6 bases). Germline-derived CDR1 and CDR2 are MNHEY and SVGAGI. Between the trimmed V and J ends, which lost 5 bases and 3 bases, there was a span of 8 bases. The CDR3 is 12 residues long. CDR3 protein: CASSGSGYEQYF. The CDR3 DNA is TGTGCCAGCAGTGGTAGCGGCTACGAGCAGTACTTC.

The gene calls are TRBV9 and TRBJ1-2, with 9 bases lining up with TRBD1. V was clipped by 2 bases and J by 7 bases; unmatched bases: 9. The germline V gene has CDR1 SGDLS and CDR2 YYNGEE. The CDR3 runs 15 residues. The CDR3: CASSVTGGTSRGYTF. In nucleotides, the CDR3 is TGTGCCAGCAGCGTTACAGGGGGCACATCGCGTGGCTACACCTTC.

This chain connects TRBV11-3 to TRBJ2-2; D is undetermined. Germline CDR1 reads SGHNT; CDR2 reads YENEEA. This CDR3 comprises 14 residues. Trimming shortened V by 4 bases and J by 2 bases, and 8 bases separated the two germline ends. The CDR3 sequence: CASSYSGNTGELFF. CDR3 in DNA: TGTGCCAGCAGCTATTCGGGTAACACCGGGGAGCTGTTTTTT.

V usage is TRBV15 and J usage is TRBJ1-3; D uncertain. CDR3 length: 15 amino acids. The ends were cut back, 4 bases at V and 0 bases at J, with 10 bases in the middle. CDR1 and CDR2 (germline): LNHNV, YYDKDF (reference sequence). CDR3 region: CATSTPRTSGNTIYF. CDR3 bases: TGTGCCACCAGCACTCCCCGGACCTCTGGAAACACCATATATTTT.

This clonotype came up once. The chain recombines TRBV27 with TRBJ2-5; 7 bases fit TRBD1. The germline V gene encodes CDR1 MNHEY and CDR2 SMNVEV (reference sequence). This CDR3 contains 13 residues. Trimming removed 6 bases from V and 5 bases from J; junction bases left unmatched: 6. The CDR3 DNA reads as TGTGCCAGCAGGGACTCAGGGGGTGAGACCCAGTACTTC. Protein: CASRDSGGETQYF.

This rearrangement joins TRBV12-3 or TRBV12-4 to TRBJ2-7; TRBD2 might be the D (5 bases). The V end lost 6 bases, the J end lost 3 bases, and 9 bases lay between the germline ends. CDR3 length equals 12 residues. The CDR3 sequence: CASSDGIYEQYF. As DNA, the CDR3 is TGTGCCAGCAGCGACGGGATCTACGAGCAGTACTTC.

This clonotype was counted once. The chain employs TRBV19 and TRBJ1-4, with D maybe TRBD1 (5 bases). The CDR3 totals 15 residues. From germline, CDR1 is LNHDA and CDR2 SQIVND (reference sequence). V was cut by 0 bases and J by 4 bases, with 9 bases left in between. The CDR3 loop reads CASSIDDSLNEKLFF. The DNA of the CDR3 is TGTGCCAGTAGTATAGATGACAGCCTTAATGAAAAACTGTTTTTT.

V usage is TRBV18 and J usage is TRBJ2-7; D remains unclear. Germline V lookup: CDR1 KGHSH, CDR2 LQKENI. This CDR3 is 15 amino acids long. V gave up 2 bases and J gave up 5 bases, with 16 bases separating them. CDR3 sequence reads: CASSPASSPTNEQYF. CDR3 DNA sequence: TGTGCCAGCTCACCAGCGAGCTCCCCAACGAACGAGCAGTACTTC.

V gene TRBV5-1 combines with J gene TRBJ2-5; D might be TRBD1 or TRBD2, each matching 5 bases. V was shortened by 0 bases and J by 7 bases, with 25 bases between the two germline ends. This CDR3 has 18 residues. The V gene's germline CDR1 is SGHRS and CDR2 YFSETQ. In DNA, the CDR3 is TGCGCCAGCAGCTTGGCGGGACCAACGGGAACCCCCCGGGGGACCCAGTACTTC. This gives the protein CASSLAGPTGTPRGTQYF.

V and J are TRBV2 and TRBJ2-5; 7 positions match TRBD2. Looked up from germline, CDR1 is SNHLY and CDR2 is FYNNEI. J gave up 5 bases and V 2 bases, and 8 bases lay outside the gene matches. This CDR3 contains 15 residues. CDR3: CASSEWEGDGETQYF. The CDR3 DNA is TGTGCCAGCAGTGAATGGGAGGGAGACGGGGAGACCCAGTACTTC.

The CDR3 coding sequence is TGTGCCAGCAGCTTAGTCGGGGTCCCCAATGAGCAGTTCTTC. Translated, it gives CASSLVGVPNEQFF. The chain combines TRBV7-2 with TRBJ2-1; D is possibly TRBD2 (5 bases). The V gene lost 1 base and the J gene lost 6 bases, with 10 bases spanning the gap. Germline V gene lookup returns CDR1 SGHTA and CDR2 FQGNSA. This CDR3 has 14 amino acids.

V and J are TRBV7-9 and TRBJ2-3; TRBD2 matches 7 bases. V shed 3 bases, J shed 8 bases, and the junction held 11 bases outside the gene matches. The CDR3 consists of 15 residues. In germline, CDR1 is SEHNR, CDR2 FQNEAQ (reference sequence). The CDR3 nucleotides are TGTGCCAGCAGCTTTAGCGGGTTCGGGCCCGCTACGCAGTATTTT. Protein sequence: CASSFSGFGPATQYF.

The rearrangement uses TRBV10-2 and TRBJ1-5; D ambiguous. Trimming cost V 6 bases and J 1 base, with 16 bases left between them. The germline gives CDR1 WSHSY, CDR2 SAAADI. The CDR3 is made up of 16 amino acids. CDR3 nucleotides: TGCGCCAGCAGCCAGCCCCCAGGTGGGAGCAATCAGCCCCAGCATTTT. Translation: CASSQPPGGSNQPQHF.

This rearrangement joins TRBV9 to TRBJ2-1, with TRBD1 matching 8 bases. The CDR3 length is 14 residues. V gave up 10 bases and J gave up 5 bases; unmatched junction bases: 11. CDR1 is SGDLS, CDR2 YYNGEE, per germline. CDR3 sequence: CAGSSGQENNEQFF. CDR3 sequence (DNA): TGTGCCGGATCGTCGGGACAGGAAAACAATGAGCAGTTCTTC.

This rearrangement joins TRBV3-1 to TRBJ2-3; D remains ambiguous. The germline CDR1 and CDR2 sequences are LGHDT and YNNKEL (reference sequence). V lost 0 bases and J lost 13, with 14 bases in between. The CDR3 consists of 13 residues. CDR3 in DNA: TGTGCCAGCAGCCAAGACTTGAGACTCCCAGAGTATTTT. Protein sequence: CASSQDLRLPEYF.